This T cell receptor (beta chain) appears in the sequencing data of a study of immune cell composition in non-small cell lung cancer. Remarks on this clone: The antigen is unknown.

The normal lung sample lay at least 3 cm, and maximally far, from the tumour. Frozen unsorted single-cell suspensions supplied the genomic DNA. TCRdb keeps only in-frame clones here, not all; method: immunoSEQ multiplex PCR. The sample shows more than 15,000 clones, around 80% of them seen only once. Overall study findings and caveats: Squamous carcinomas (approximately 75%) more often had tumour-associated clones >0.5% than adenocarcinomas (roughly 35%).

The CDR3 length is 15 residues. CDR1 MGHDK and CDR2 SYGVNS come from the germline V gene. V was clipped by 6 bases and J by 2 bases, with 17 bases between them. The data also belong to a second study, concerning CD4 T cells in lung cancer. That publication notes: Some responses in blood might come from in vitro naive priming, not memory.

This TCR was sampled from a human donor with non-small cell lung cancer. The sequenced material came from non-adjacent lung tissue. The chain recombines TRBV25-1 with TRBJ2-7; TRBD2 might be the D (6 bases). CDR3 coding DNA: TGTGCCAGCAGGGCTGATACCGGGGGTACCTACGAGCAGTACTTC. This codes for CASRADTGGTYEQYF.